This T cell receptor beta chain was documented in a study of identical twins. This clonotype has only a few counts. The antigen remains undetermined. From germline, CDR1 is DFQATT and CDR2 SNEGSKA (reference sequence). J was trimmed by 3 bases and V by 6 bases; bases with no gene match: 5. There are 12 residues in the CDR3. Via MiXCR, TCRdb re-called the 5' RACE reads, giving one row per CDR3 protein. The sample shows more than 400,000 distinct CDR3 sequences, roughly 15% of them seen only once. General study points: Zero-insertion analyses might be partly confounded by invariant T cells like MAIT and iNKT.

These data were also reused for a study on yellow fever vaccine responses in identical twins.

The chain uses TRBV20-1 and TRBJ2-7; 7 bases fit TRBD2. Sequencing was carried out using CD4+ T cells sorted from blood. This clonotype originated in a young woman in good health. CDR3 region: CSAQRDHYEQYF. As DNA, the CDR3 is TGCAGTGCGCAGCGGGACCACTACGAGCAGTACTTC.